This entry is about one T cell receptor (beta chain). The target antigen is unknown. These data are taken from a study of shared clonotypes between healthy human individuals. For the study at large: The study used three CD4 naive, three CD4 memory, two CD8 naive and one CD8 memory plate per donor. Points from the study as a whole: The authors expected sequencing depth to affect clonotype sharing among donors. Estimated richness values were generally larger in naive subsets than in memory subsets.

The germline V and J ends were trimmed by 4 bases and 8 bases, with 21 bases remaining between them. This CDR3 has 15 residues. Germline values: CDR1 SGHNT, CDR2 YYREEE (reference sequence). The deep-level immunoSEQ assay was used. Only in-frame clones appear in the TCRdb table, and some are missing; sequencing was by immunoSEQ multiplex PCR. In the table there are fewer than 2.5 million clones, under 95% of which are singletons. V is TRBV5-4 and J is TRBJ1-2, with a tentative D call TRBD1 (5 bases). Sequencing was carried out using naive CD4+ T cells from PBMCs. Subset here: CD45RA+ positively selected. The sequence derives from a man aged 18 to 30 in good health. Some clones in this sample may be carry-over from other donors' samples. The CDR3 sequence: CASSQRLVEGPGYTF. The DNA of the CDR3 is TGTGCCAGCAGCCAACGACTTGTCGAGGGGCCCGGCTACACCTTC.